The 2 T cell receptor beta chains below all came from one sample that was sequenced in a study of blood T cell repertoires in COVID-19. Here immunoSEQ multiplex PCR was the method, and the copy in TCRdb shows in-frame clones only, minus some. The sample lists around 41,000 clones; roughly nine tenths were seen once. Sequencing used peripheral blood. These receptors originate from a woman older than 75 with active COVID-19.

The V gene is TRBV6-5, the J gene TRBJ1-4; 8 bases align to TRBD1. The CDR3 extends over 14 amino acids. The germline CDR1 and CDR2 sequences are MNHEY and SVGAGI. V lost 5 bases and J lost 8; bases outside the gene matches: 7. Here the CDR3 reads CASSTDRVGEKLFF. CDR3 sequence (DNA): TGTGCCAGCAGTACGGACAGGGTGGGCGAAAAACTGTTTTTT.

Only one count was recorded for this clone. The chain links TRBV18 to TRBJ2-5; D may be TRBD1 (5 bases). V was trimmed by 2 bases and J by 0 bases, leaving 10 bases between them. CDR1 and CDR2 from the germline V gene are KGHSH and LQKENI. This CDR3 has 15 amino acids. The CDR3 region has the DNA TGTGCCAGCTCACCATTGGACAAGTACCAAGAGACCCAGTACTTC. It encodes CASSPLDKYQETQYF.